The next 10 T cell receptor beta chains were all read from a single sample in a study of blood T cell repertoires in COVID-19. Measured with immunoSEQ multiplex PCR; TCRdb has only the in-frame clones, and not every one. This table has approximately 300,000 clones, about 92% appearing once. Sequences were obtained from PBMCs or T cells enriched from blood (not recorded which). The source of these receptors is a woman aged 25 to 39 who had recovered from COVID-19.

V and J are TRBV5-1 and TRBJ2-7; the D gene is possibly TRBD1 (6 bases). The V end was cut by 4 bases, the J end by 0 bases, with 8 bases between. Germline CDR1 is SGHRS and CDR2 is YFSETQ. There are 13 residues in the CDR3. CDR3 DNA sequence: TGCGCCAGCAGCCAGGACAGCTCCTACGAGCAGTACTTC. This codes for CASSQDSSYEQYF.

The gene calls are TRBV4-2 and TRBJ2-5; a weak D match, TRBD2 (6 bases). Trimming left V 0 bases short and J 3 bases short, with 11 bases between. The CDR3 has 15 amino acids. In germline, CDR1 is LGHNA, CDR2 YNFKEQ. The CDR3 DNA is TGTGCCAGCAGCCAAGAAGGTCGGGAGAAAGAGACCCAGTACTTC. Amino acid sequence: CASSQEGREKETQYF.

The chain carries TRBV24-1 and TRBJ1-1; the D gene is possibly TRBD1 (6 bases). Per germline, CDR1 KGHDR and CDR2 SFDVKD. The CDR3 runs 13 residues. V was trimmed by 4 bases and J by 5 bases, leaving 10 bases between them. The CDR3 loop reads CATSDTTGTEAFF. The CDR3 DNA follows: TGTGCCACCAGTGACACGACAGGAACTGAAGCTTTCTTT.

This clone has a single count. This chain uses TRBV5-1 with TRBJ2-3; 11 bases match TRBD2. V lost 5 bases and J lost 0; bases outside the gene matches: 2. Germline V gives CDR1 SGHRS, CDR2 YFSETQ. The CDR3 covers 15 residues. The CDR3 loop reads CASRRTSGSTDTQYF. DNA of the CDR3: TGCGCCAGCAGGCGGACTAGCGGGAGCACAGATACGCAGTATTTT.

The chain joins TRBV7-9 to TRBJ2-7, with D possibly being TRBD2 (5 bases). The V end was cut by 4 bases, the J end by 3 bases, with 13 bases between. Germline-derived CDR1 and CDR2 are SEHNR and FQNEAQ (reference sequence). This CDR3 contains 14 residues. The DNA for the CDR3 is TGTGCCAGCAGCTCAATGGACGGAGGCTACGAGCAGTACTTC. Encoded protein: CASSSMDGGYEQYF.

This clone was seen only once. The CDR3 DNA follows: TGTGCCAGTAGTATAGGTCCCCTAGCGGGGGGACTGTCAGATACGCAGTATTTT. This codes for CASSIGPLAGGLSDTQYF. The chain has TRBV19 and TRBJ2-3, with 11 bases aligning to TRBD2. The CDR3 covers 18 residues. Germline CDR1 and CDR2: LNHDA and SQIVND (reference sequence). Losses at the gene ends were 1 base for V and 4 bases for J; bases not matched to a gene: 10. Filled out from reference TRBV19 and TRBJ2-3, the complete variable domain reads DGGITQSPKYLFRKEGQNVTLSCEQNLNHDAMYWYRQDPGQGLRLIYYSQIVNDFQKGDIAEGYSVSREKKESFPLTVTSAQKNPTAFYLCASSIGPLAGGLSDTQYFGPGTRLTVL.

J is TRBJ1-1 and V is TRBV19, with no clear D. V lost 8 bases, J lost 4 bases, and 14 bases lay in between. The CDR3 has 13 amino acids. Germline V gene lookup returns CDR1 LNHDA and CDR2 SQIVND (reference sequence). CDR3 amino acids: CASAFDRSTEAFF. The CDR3 DNA reads TGTGCCAGTGCCTTCGACCGGAGCACTGAAGCTTTCTTT. The full variable domain, in which reference TRBV19 and TRBJ1-1 provide the parts outside the CDR3, is DGGITQSPKYLFRKEGQNVTLSCEQNLNHDAMYWYRQDPGQGLRLIYYSQIVNDFQKGDIAEGYSVSREKKESFPLTVTSAQKNPTAFYLCASAFDRSTEAFFGQGTRLTVV.

This clone was counted a single time. This chain connects TRBV9 to TRBJ2-7, with 12 bases lining up with TRBD2. V was pared by 4 bases and J by 6 bases, with 5 bases of the junction left unmatched. The CDR3 totals 14 residues. Per germline, CDR1 SGDLS and CDR2 YYNGEE. The CDR3 reads CASSPGLAGLEQYF. The CDR3 DNA follows: TGTGCCAGCAGCCCGGGACTAGCGGGCCTCGAGCAGTACTTC.

The count of this clone is one. The gene calls are TRBV23-1 and TRBJ2-1; 7 bases align to TRBD1. TRBV23-1 is an open reading frame, and its role is uncertain. The CDR3 has 14 residues. V lost 0 bases to trimming and J lost 6 bases; unmatched junction nucleotides: 2. The CDR3, as DNA: TGCGCCAGCAGTCAATCGACAGGGTCCAATGAGCAGTTCTTC. Translation: CASSQSTGSNEQFF.

The chain has TRBV28 and TRBJ1-1, with D perhaps TRBD1 (5 bases). Germline CDR1 reads MDHEN; CDR2 reads SYDVKM. The CDR3 has 14 amino acids. With 10 bases removed from V and 0 bases from J, the gap between germline ends came to 15 bases. CDR3 sequence reads: CATLKSGMNTEAFF. The CDR3, as DNA: TGTGCCACCTTAAAATCAGGGATGAACACTGAAGCTTTCTTT. Full variable domain (missing parts from reference TRBV28 and TRBJ1-1): DVKVTQSSRYLVKRTGEKVFLECVQDMDHENMFWYRQDPGLGLRLIYFSYDVKMKEKGDIPEGYSVSREKKERFSLILESASTNQTSMYLCATLKSGMNTEAFFGQGTRLTVV.